Presented here are 20 T cell receptor beta chains from one specimen sequenced in a study of T cell repertoires in cytomegalovirus infection. TCRdb passed the reads through MiXCR, listing each CDR3 protein once. The table has 740,000 or so distinct CDR3 sequences, under 40% seen once. What was sequenced was PBMCs. The origin of the receptors is a human donor in good health (CMV status not recorded). Some clones in this sample may be carry-over from other donors' samples.

In its sample, this clonotype was seen many times. This chain's CDR3 is CASSHRDTEETQYF. CDR3 nucleotides: TGTGCCAGCAGTCACCGGGACACAGAAGAGACCCAGTACTTC. V is TRBV12-3 or TRBV12-4 and J is TRBJ2-5; D perhaps matches TRBD1 (6 bases). The germline V and J ends were trimmed by 5 bases and 3 bases, with 13 bases remaining between them. The CDR3 sequence is 14 residues long.

This clonotype has just a few counts. This chain connects TRBV28 to TRBJ1-4; the D is unclear. The CDR3 extends over 15 amino acids. Germline lookup yields CDR1 MDHEN and CDR2 SYDVKM. V dropped 4 bases and J dropped 8 bases, with 17 bases sitting between them. Here the CDR3 reads CASSSLDEEDEKLFF. The CDR3 DNA follows: TGTGCCAGCAGTTCCCTGGACGAAGAGGACGAAAAACTGTTTTTT.

A few counts support this clonotype. The rearrangement uses TRBV29-1 and TRBJ1-2; 10 nucleotides line up with TRBD1. Germline-derived CDR1 and CDR2 are SQVTM and ANQGSEA. J was trimmed by 3 bases and V by 3 bases; bases with no gene match: 13. The CDR3 is 17 amino acids. CDR3 amino acids: CSVEEPYDRGLYYGYTF. CDR3 coding DNA: TGCAGCGTTGAGGAGCCCTACGACAGGGGGCTTTACTATGGCTACACCTTC.

J is TRBJ1-6 and V is TRBV20-1, with D possibly being TRBD1 (5 bases). The CDR3 has 13 residues. Trimming left V 6 bases short and J 7 bases short, with 13 bases between. Germline assignment: CDR1 DFQATT and CDR2 SNEGSKA (reference sequence). In DNA form, the CDR3 reads TGCAGTGCCCCAGACAGCTTAAATTCACCCCTCCACTTT. Translated: CSAPDSLNSPLHF.

This clonotype was seen a handful of times. The chain carries TRBV28 and TRBJ2-3, with D possibly TRBD2 on 6 matching bases. Trimming took off 1 base at V and 4 bases at J, with 15 bases between the two ends. Germline CDR1 and CDR2: MDHEN and SYDVKM. This CDR3 spans 16 amino acids. The CDR3 DNA reads TGTGCCAGCAGTTTATACGGCGGGACCTGGGCAGATACGCAGTATTTT. It specifies CASSLYGGTWADTQYF.

The V and J genes are TRBV5-1 and TRBJ1-1, with D possibly matching TRBD1 (6 bases). This CDR3 region has 15 residues. V was trimmed by 2 bases and J by 1 base, leaving 12 bases between them. Germline V lookup: CDR1 SGHRS, CDR2 YFSETQ. CDR3 sequence: CASSLGQRKNTEAFF. The DNA of the CDR3 is TGCGCCAGCAGCTTAGGACAGAGAAAGAACACTGAAGCTTTCTTT.

This clonotype was seen only a few times. This chain connects TRBV7-8 to TRBJ1-5; D is possibly TRBD1 (6 bases). CDR3 length equals 15 residues. The V end lost 2 bases, the J end lost 1 base, and 9 bases lay between the germline ends. CDR1 is SGHVS, CDR2 FQNEAQ, per germline. The chain's CDR3 is CASSLNGGSNQPQHF. The CDR3 nucleotides read TGTGCCAGCAGCTTAAATGGGGGCAGCAATCAGCCCCAGCATTTT.

This clonotype was found a few times. The V gene is TRBV15, the J gene TRBJ2-1; unclear D gene. The V and J ends lost 3 bases and 2 bases respectively, with 17 bases between them. The CDR3 totals 17 residues. The germline V gene has CDR1 LNHNV and CDR2 YYDKDF (reference sequence). The CDR3 DNA follows: TGTGCCACCAGCAGGCCCGCTATGCCCGTCGCCTACAATGAGCAGTTCTTC. This gives the protein CATSRPAMPVAYNEQFF. Complete variable domain (other parts from reference TRBV15 and TRBJ2-1): DAMVIQNPRYQVTQFGKPVTLSCSQTLNHNVMYWYQQKSSQAPKLLFHYYDKDFNNEADTPDNFQSRRPNTSFCFLDIRSPGLGDTAMYLCATSRPAMPVAYNEQFFGPGTRLTVL.

The chain joins TRBV3-1 to TRBJ2-7; D is unclear. V was trimmed by 0 bases and J by 6 bases, leaving 18 bases between them. The CDR3 contains 16 residues. Germline V gene lookup returns CDR1 LGHDT and CDR2 YNNKEL (reference sequence). DNA for the CDR3: TGTGCCAGCAGCCAAGATTTGCGAAACCTCATTGGCGAGCAGTACTTC. This codes for CASSQDLRNLIGEQYF.

This clonotype was detected only a few times. V gene TRBV20-1 combines with J gene TRBJ2-1; D perhaps matches TRBD1 (6 bases). V dropped 0 bases and J dropped 9 bases, with 12 bases sitting between them. CDR3 length: 13 amino acids. Germline V lookup: CDR1 DFQATT, CDR2 SNEGSKA (reference sequence). The CDR3 is CSARDLPGVEQFF. The CDR3 DNA follows: TGCAGTGCTAGAGATTTACCAGGGGTTGAGCAGTTCTTC.

The rearrangement joins TRBV6-1 to TRBJ1-6, with TRBD1 matching over 7 bases. This CDR3 is 15 amino acids long. Trimming removed 1 base from V and 9 bases from J; junction bases left unmatched: 6. CDR1 is MNHNS, CDR2 SASEGT, per germline. CDR3 DNA sequence: TGTGCCAGCAGTGAAGATTCAGGGGGGGGTTCACCCCTCCACTTT. It codes for CASSEDSGGGSPLHF.

This clonotype was counted a single time. The chain employs TRBV30 and TRBJ2-3, with D unresolved. The CDR3 extends over 15 amino acids. V was cut by 2 bases and J by 1 base, with 13 bases left in between. The germline V gene encodes CDR1 GTSNPN and CDR2 SVGIG (reference sequence). CDR3 bases: TGTGCCTGGAGTCCCGGGCCTGGCGGCACAGATACGCAGTATTTT. It codes for CAWSPGPGGTDTQYF.

This rearrangement joins TRBV7-9 to TRBJ2-1; 8 bases agree with TRBD2. Germline V gene data show CDR1 as SEHNR and CDR2 as FQNEAQ (reference sequence). J was trimmed by 6 bases and V by 6 bases; bases with no gene match: 13. There are 16 residues in the CDR3. CDR3 DNA sequence: TGTGCCAGCAGTCAAAAAGCGGGAGAAAATCCCAATGAGCAGTTCTTC. Its protein product is CASSQKAGENPNEQFF.

This clonotype has a handful of counts. This rearrangement joins TRBV27 to TRBJ2-1; D is perhaps TRBD1 (7 bases). CDR3 length: 16 amino acids. The V and J ends lost 5 bases and 4 bases respectively, with 18 bases between them. CDR1 and CDR2 (germline): MNHEY, SMNVEV (reference sequence). The DNA for the CDR3 is TGTGCCAGCAGTCCTCGGGGGACAGTGGAATACAATGAGCAGTTCTTC. Translated: CASSPRGTVEYNEQFF.

This clonotype has more than one count but fewer than ten. The V and J genes are TRBV28 and TRBJ1-4; D is possibly TRBD1 (5 bases). This CDR3 is built from 15 residues. CDR1 is MDHEN, CDR2 SYDVKM, per germline. Trimming shortened V by 6 bases and J by 0 bases, and 11 bases separated the two germline ends. The DNA for the CDR3 is TGTGCCAGCAGCGAGTTAGGGGCAACTAATGAAAAACTGTTTTTT. Translation: CASSELGATNEKLFF.

In its sample, this clonotype was seen many times. This chain joins TRBV7-2 and TRBJ2-2, with 12 bases lining up with TRBD2. CDR3 length equals 15 residues. Germline-derived CDR1 and CDR2 are SGHTA and FQGNSA. Trimming cost V 5 bases and J 7 bases; bases outside gene matches: 5. CDR3 loop: CASSPGLAGIGELFF. The CDR3 region has the DNA TGTGCCAGCAGCCCGGGACTAGCGGGTATCGGGGAGCTGTTTTTT. The whole variable domain, remainder taken from reference TRBV7-2 and TRBJ2-2, is GAGVSQSPSNKVTEKGKDVELRCDPISGHTALYWYRQSLGQGLEFLIYFQGNSAPDKSGLPSDRFSAERTGGSVSTLTIQRTQQEDSAVYLCASSPGLAGIGELFFGEGSRLTVL.

The rearrangement links TRBV12-5 to TRBJ2-2; possibly TRBD2 for D (5 bases). The CDR3 totals 16 residues. Germline V gene sequence: CDR1 LGHNT, CDR2 FRNRAP. V dropped 4 bases and J dropped 1 base, with 13 bases sitting between them. The CDR3 nucleotides are TGTGCTAGTGGTTGGGAAGTAGCGAAGAACACCGGGGAGCTGTTTTTT. It is translated as CASGWEVAKNTGELFF.

CDR3 nucleotide sequence: TGCAGCGTGACCCGACAGGGGTGGATGAACACTGAAGCTTTCTTT. Residues: CSVTRQGWMNTEAFF. V gene TRBV29-1 combines with J gene TRBJ1-1; 8 positions agree with TRBD1. Germline V gives CDR1 SQVTM, CDR2 ANQGSEA. V was clipped by 6 bases and J by 0 bases; unmatched bases: 9. The CDR3 spans 15 residues. Drawing the rest from reference TRBV29-1 and TRBJ1-1, the complete variable domain is SAVISQKPSRDICQRGTSLTIQCQVDSQVTMMFWYRQQPGQSLTLIATANQGSEATYESGFVIDKFPISRPNLTFSTLTVSNMSPEDSSIYLCSVTRQGWMNTEAFFGQGTRLTVV.

The chain employs TRBV15 and TRBJ1-1, with D tentatively TRBD1 (5 bases). The CDR3 loop spans 13 amino acids. V shed 8 bases and J shed 3 bases, with 13 bases lying between them. The germline V gene has CDR1 LNHNV and CDR2 YYDKDF (reference sequence). The CDR3 here is CATEAGRDTEAFF. The CDR3 DNA reads TGTGCCACCGAGGCAGGGAGGGACACTGAAGCTTTCTTT.

The rearrangement joins TRBV30 to TRBJ2-2; TRBD1 aligns across 7 bases. The J segment lost 2 bases and the V segment lost 3 bases, leaving 3 bases of the junction unmatched. The V gene's germline CDR1 is GTSNPN and CDR2 SVGIG (reference sequence). CDR3 length equals 14 residues. CDR3 in DNA: TGTGCCTGGAGGGGACAGCCTAACACCGGGGAGCTGTTTTTT. Its protein product is CAWRGQPNTGELFF.